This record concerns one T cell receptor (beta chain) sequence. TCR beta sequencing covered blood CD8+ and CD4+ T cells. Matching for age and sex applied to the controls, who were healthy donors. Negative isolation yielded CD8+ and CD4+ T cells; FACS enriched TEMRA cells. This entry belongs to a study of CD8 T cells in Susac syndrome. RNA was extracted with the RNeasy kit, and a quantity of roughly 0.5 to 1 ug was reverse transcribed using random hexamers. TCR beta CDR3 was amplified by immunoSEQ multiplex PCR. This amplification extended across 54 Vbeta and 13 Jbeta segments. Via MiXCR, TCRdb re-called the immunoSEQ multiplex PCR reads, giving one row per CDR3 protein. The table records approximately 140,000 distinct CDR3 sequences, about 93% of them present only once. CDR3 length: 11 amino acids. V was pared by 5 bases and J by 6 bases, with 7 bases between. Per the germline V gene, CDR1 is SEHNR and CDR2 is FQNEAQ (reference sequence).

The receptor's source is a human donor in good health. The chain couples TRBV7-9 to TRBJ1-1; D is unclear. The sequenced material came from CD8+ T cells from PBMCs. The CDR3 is CASSQHPEAFF. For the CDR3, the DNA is TGTGCCAGCAGCCAACACCCTGAAGCTTTCTTT.